This entry lists 32 T cell receptor beta chains sequenced from one sample in a study of CD8 T cells in ankylosing spondylitis. Study results and limitations: Apparently characteristic of ankylosing spondylitis blood was a TCR beta motif (roughly eight highly homologous variants).

Which antigens these TCRs recognize remains unknown. Via MiXCR, TCRdb re-called the 5' RACE reads, giving one row per CDR3 protein. Among about 540,000 distinct CDR3 sequences listed, roughly 12% were seen once. The specimen was blood, either unsorted or a sorted T cell fraction (not recorded which). Receptors were obtained from a male donor with ankylosing spondylitis.

This clonotype was recorded at least ten times. This chain links TRBV12-3 or TRBV12-4 with TRBJ1-5; D might be TRBD1 (5 bases). This CDR3 is 15 amino acids long. V was clipped by 5 bases and J by 5 bases, with 16 bases between them. The CDR3 sequence is CASSPSAGLDQPQHF. The CDR3 bases are TGTGCCAGCAGTCCATCGGCGGGACTCGATCAGCCCCAGCATTTT.

This clonotype has at least ten counts. The chain has TRBV7-9 and TRBJ2-1; a weak D match, TRBD1 (5 bases). CDR3 length: 13 amino acids. The germline gives CDR1 SEHNR, CDR2 FQNEAQ (reference sequence). Deletions cut 5 bases from V and 7 bases from J, with 12 bases between. The CDR3 here is CASSVGLTNEQFF. Written as DNA, the CDR3 is TGTGCCAGCAGCGTGGGGCTTACAAATGAGCAGTTCTTC.

This clonotype was seen a handful of times. The J gene is TRBJ2-1, the V gene TRBV13, with D possibly TRBD2 on 5 matching bases. The CDR3 is 14 amino acids. The germline gives CDR1 PRHDT, CDR2 FYEKMQ (reference sequence). V gave up 6 bases and J gave up 4 bases, with 13 bases separating them. CDR3 in amino acids: CASRKAVAYNEQFF. DNA of the CDR3: TGTGCCAGCAGAAAAGCGGTCGCATACAATGAGCAGTTCTTC.

The gene calls are TRBV6-4 and TRBJ2-2; D ambiguous. The CDR3 length is 14 residues. The V gene lost 0 bases and the J gene lost 6 bases, with 8 bases spanning the gap. Germline V gene lookup returns CDR1 MRHNA and CDR2 SNTAGT. CDR3 in DNA: TGTGCCAGCAGTGACTCCCCAGAGGCCGGGGAGCTGTTTTTT. It yields the protein CASSDSPEAGELFF.

In this sample, this clonotype turned up a few times. The chain has TRBV29-1 and TRBJ2-5; 7 bases are a match to TRBD1. The CDR3 sequence is 13 residues long. Germline V gene data show CDR1 as SQVTM and CDR2 as ANQGSEA. With 4 bases clipped from V and 2 bases from J, the junction kept 4 bases outside the gene matches. In DNA, the CDR3 is TGCAGCGTTGCCGAGACAGGGCAAGAGACCCAGTACTTC. This sequence encodes CSVAETGQETQYF.

This clonotype has just a few counts. The V and J genes are TRBV7-2 and TRBJ2-1; no reliable D call. The CDR3 totals 13 residues. V was pared by 0 bases and J by 6 bases, with 6 bases between. Per germline, CDR1 SGHTA and CDR2 FQGNSA. Written as DNA, the CDR3 is TGTGCCAGCAGCTTAGCTTCATTCAATGAGCAGTTCTTC. This encodes CASSLASFNEQFF.

This clonotype has a handful of counts. CDR3 amino acids: CASSLGGPEQYV. As DNA, the CDR3 is TGTGCCAGCAGTTTAGGGGGTCCCGAGCAGTACGTC. The gene calls are TRBV12-3 or TRBV12-4 and TRBJ2-7; D call uncertain. With 1 base removed from V and 6 bases from J, the gap between germline ends came to 7 bases. The CDR3 length is 12 residues.

In its sample, this clonotype was seen many times. The chain joins TRBV5-1 to TRBJ2-1; TRBD1 matches 8 bases. The junction had 4 bases not matched to a gene; V was cut back by 2 bases and J by 0 bases. Germline CDR1 reads SGHRS; CDR2 reads YFSETQ. The CDR3 is made up of 16 amino acids. The CDR3 here is CASSFRQGSSYNEQFF. CDR3 coding DNA: TGCGCCAGCAGCTTTCGACAGGGGAGCTCCTACAATGAGCAGTTCTTC.

Many counts were recorded for this clonotype. The chain employs TRBV3-1 and TRBJ2-5; the match to TRBD2 covers 13 bases. The CDR3 has 16 residues. Trimming at V came to 6 bases and at J to 2 bases, leaving 6 bases not matched to a gene. Germline-derived CDR1 and CDR2 are LGHDT and YNNKEL (reference sequence). The CDR3 bases are TGTGCCAGCAGTCGGACTAGCGGGAGCAGTCAAGAGACCCAGTACTTC. It yields the protein CASSRTSGSSQETQYF.

This chain connects TRBV6-5 to TRBJ2-2; D perhaps matches TRBD1 (6 bases). V lost 2 bases and J 5 bases, leaving 12 bases between the germline ends. The CDR3 is 15 amino acids. Germline V gene lookup returns CDR1 MNHEY and CDR2 SVGAGI. CDR3 region: CASSYAGQPTGELFF. The CDR3 DNA sequence: TGTGCCAGCAGTTACGCTGGACAGCCGACCGGGGAGCTGTTTTTT.

This clonotype has a handful of counts. The J gene is TRBJ1-2, the V gene TRBV2, with 10 bases matching TRBD1. CDR1 and CDR2 (germline): SNHLY, FYNNEI. CDR3 length: 14 amino acids. V lost 10 bases and J lost 5; bases outside the gene matches: 10. CDR3 residues: CATTRQGARYGYTF. CDR3 bases: TGTGCCACCACTAGACAGGGGGCACGGTATGGCTACACCTTC.

This clonotype was found many times. The rearrangement links TRBV3-1 to TRBJ2-3; D gene unclear. This CDR3 comprises 13 residues. V lost 0 bases to trimming and J lost 8 bases, with 9 bases between them. CDR1 is LGHDT and CDR2 is YNNKEL in the germline V gene (reference sequence). CDR3 bases: TGTGCCAGCAGCCAAGATCTAGGCGCTACGCAGTATTTT. It translates to CASSQDLGATQYF.

This clonotype was seen only a few times. The CDR3 nucleotides read TGTGCCAGCAGAACCGGGACTAGTGGTTTCCTACAATCTGAGCAGTTCTTC. This gives the protein CASRTGTSGFLQSEQFF. The chain carries TRBV6-1 and TRBJ2-1, with 8 bases matching TRBD2. Trimming cost V 6 bases and J 9 bases; bases outside gene matches: 19. This CDR3 is 17 amino acids long. CDR1 and CDR2 from the germline V gene are MNHNS and SASEGT.

The chain carries TRBV5-1 and TRBJ2-2; D is perhaps TRBD1 (6 bases). This CDR3 spans 16 amino acids. Germline lookup yields CDR1 SGHRS and CDR2 YFSETQ. V shed 4 bases and J shed 0 bases, with 13 bases lying between them. CDR3 residues: CASSLYRAANTGELFF. CDR3 sequence (DNA): TGCGCCAGCAGCCTTTACAGGGCTGCGAACACCGGGGAGCTGTTTTTT.

There are a few counts of this clonotype. V gene TRBV3-1 combines with J gene TRBJ1-1, with 9 bases aligning to TRBD1. The CDR3 length is 15 residues. Trimming took 5 bases from V and 0 from J; bases not matched to a gene: 4. Germline V CDR1 and CDR2: LGHDT, YNNKEL (reference sequence). The CDR3 spells CASSWDRVLNTEAFF. CDR3 nucleotide sequence: TGTGCCAGCAGCTGGGACAGGGTCCTGAACACTGAAGCTTTCTTT.

The J gene is TRBJ2-2, the V gene TRBV29-1; TRBD1 aligns across 7 bases. This CDR3 contains 15 residues. Per the germline V gene, CDR1 is SQVTM and CDR2 is ANQGSEA. After removal of 7 bases from V and 6 bases from J, the junction contained 14 bases not matched to a gene. The CDR3 is CSALPQGRLAGELFF. Written as DNA, the CDR3 is TGCAGCGCCCTCCCACAGGGGCGTCTTGCCGGGGAGCTGTTTTTT.

The V and J genes are TRBV3-1 and TRBJ2-5; D could derive from TRBD1 or TRBD2 (5 bases each). V gave up 1 base and J gave up 4 bases, with 13 bases separating them. This CDR3 spans 15 amino acids. In germline, CDR1 is LGHDT, CDR2 YNNKEL (reference sequence). Written as DNA, the CDR3 is TGTGCCAGCAGCCAAGGGGTTGATGGGGGAGAGACCCAGTACTTC. This codes for CASSQGVDGGETQYF.

The rearrangement joins TRBV29-1 to TRBJ1-1; TRBD1 might be the D (6 bases). CDR3 length: 15 residues. Trimming shortened V by 7 bases and J by 5 bases, and 23 bases separated the two germline ends. Germline V gives CDR1 SQVTM, CDR2 ANQGSEA. The CDR3 is CSAHPNGGAGTEAFF. Here the CDR3 DNA reads TGCAGCGCGCACCCTAACGGGGGGGCAGGGACTGAAGCTTTCTTT.

The chain links TRBV5-1 to TRBJ1-1; tentatively, D is TRBD1 (5 bases). V was shortened by 3 bases and J by 0 bases, with 18 bases between the two germline ends. The germline V gene has CDR1 SGHRS and CDR2 YFSETQ. This CDR3 is 17 amino acids long. CDR3 DNA: TGCGCCAGCAGCTATCTGTGGGGCGACAGAATGAACACTGAAGCTTTCTTT. It yields the protein CASSYLWGDRMNTEAFF. The full variable domain, rest sourced from reference TRBV5-1 and TRBJ1-1, is KAGVTQTPRYLIKTRGQQVTLSCSPISGHRSVSWYQQTPGQGLQFLFEYFSETQRNKGNFPGRFSGRQFSNSRSEMNVSTLELGDSALYLCASSYLWGDRMNTEAFFGQGTRLTVV.

This clonotype was observed a handful of times. V and J are TRBV7-9 and TRBJ1-1; a possible D gene is TRBD1 (6 bases). With 5 bases removed from V and 1 base from J, the gap between germline ends came to 11 bases. The CDR3 totals 14 residues. Germline V gene lookup returns CDR1 SEHNR and CDR2 FQNEAQ (reference sequence). CDR3 protein: CASSTLTGNTEAFF. As DNA, the CDR3 is TGTGCCAGCAGCACCCTGACAGGGAACACTGAAGCTTTCTTT.

This clonotype appeared a few times. The chain combines TRBV4-2 with TRBJ2-1; 9 bases line up with TRBD2. The germline gives CDR1 LGHNA, CDR2 YNFKEQ. This CDR3 spans 17 amino acids. J lost 2 bases, V lost 1 base, and 6 bases had no gene match. The CDR3 DNA reads as TGTGCCAGCAGCCAAGCGGCTAGCGGGACAACCTACAATGAGCAGTTCTTC. This sequence encodes CASSQAASGTTYNEQFF.

CDR3 DNA sequence: TGTGCCAGCAGCTTAGACAGGGCTGGGACGTACGAGCAGTACTTC. It translates to CASSLDRAGTYEQYF. The chain uses TRBV7-9 and TRBJ2-7, with D possibly matching TRBD1 (6 bases). Germline CDR1 is SEHNR and CDR2 is FQNEAQ (reference sequence). The CDR3 totals 15 residues. V gave up 1 base and J gave up 4 bases, with 14 bases separating them. Supplemented by reference TRBV7-9 and TRBJ2-7, the full variable domain reads DTGVSQNPRHKITKRGQNVTFRCDPISEHNRLYWYRQTLGQGPEFLTYFQNEAQLEKSRLLSDRFSAERPKGSFSTLEIQRTEQGDSAMYLCASSLDRAGTYEQYFGPGTRLTVT.

V gene TRBV11-2 combines with J gene TRBJ2-3; weak D call: TRBD2 (6 bases). Germline CDR1 SGHAT, CDR2 FQNNGV. V was shortened by 3 bases and J by 3 bases, with 13 bases between the two germline ends. This CDR3 spans 15 amino acids. The CDR3 nucleotides read TGTGCCAGCAGCTTCCGGACGGAGGGGACAGATACGCAGTATTTT. It translates to CASSFRTEGTDTQYF.

This clonotype showed up many times. The CDR3 reads CASSQQRSGQAGVNEQFF. The CDR3 DNA sequence: TGTGCCAGCAGCCAACAACGCTCGGGACAGGCAGGGGTCAATGAGCAGTTCTTC. The genes are TRBV4-2 and TRBJ2-1; 8 bases map to TRBD1. Germline V gives CDR1 LGHNA, CDR2 YNFKEQ. This CDR3 is 18 amino acids long. Trimming cost V 2 bases and J 6 bases; bases outside gene matches: 15.

There are a few counts of this clonotype. The rearrangement joins TRBV20-1 to TRBJ1-2; the D is unclear. V dropped 6 bases and J dropped 8 bases, with 19 bases sitting between them. This CDR3 region has 13 residues. Germline CDR1 and CDR2: DFQATT and SNEGSKA (reference sequence). In DNA form, the CDR3 reads TGCAGTGCCCCCCACCAAGTGTTCGGGGGCTACACCTTC. Its translation: CSAPHQVFGGYTF.

This clonotype was detected many times. V usage is TRBV2 and J usage is TRBJ1-3; no clear D gene. The V end was cut by 10 bases, the J end by 0 bases, with 10 bases between. Germline assignment: CDR1 SNHLY and CDR2 FYNNEI. CDR3 length: 13 residues. In nucleotides, the CDR3 is TGTGCCACCTCGCAGGACTCTGGAAACACCATATATTTT. This gives the protein CATSQDSGNTIYF.

The V gene is TRBV12-3 or TRBV12-4, the J gene TRBJ2-2; D ambiguous. With 6 bases removed from V and 0 bases from J, the gap between germline ends came to 5 bases. CDR3 length: 13 amino acids. CDR3 region: CASRAANTGELFF. CDR3 bases: TGTGCCAGCAGGGCGGCGAACACCGGGGAGCTGTTTTTT.

This clonotype has just a few counts. An end of the junction does not agree with germline; a read error may underlie this. The V call is TRBV5-1, the J call TRBJ1-1; perhaps TRBD1 as D (5 bases). This CDR3 contains 15 residues. In germline, CDR1 is SGHRS, CDR2 YFSETQ. Here the CDR3 reads CASGLGDTMNTEAFF. CDR3 DNA sequence: TGCGCCAGCGGCTTGGGGGATACTATGAACACTGAAGCTTTCTTT. Variable domain in full (rest from reference TRBV5-1 and TRBJ1-1): KAGVTQTPRYLIKTRGQQVTLSCSPISGHRSVSWYQQTPGQGLQFLFEYFSETQRNKGNFPGRFSGRQFSNSRSEMNVSTLELGDSALYLCASGLGDTMNTEAFFGQGTRLTVV.

V and J are TRBV5-8 and TRBJ1-1; D is undetermined. The CDR3 sequence is 15 residues long. V dropped 3 bases and J dropped 4 bases, with 16 bases sitting between them. The germline CDR1 and CDR2 sequences are SGHTS and YDEGEE. CDR3 loop: CASSWMGNRGTEAFF. In DNA, the CDR3 is TGTGCCAGCAGCTGGATGGGGAACCGGGGCACTGAAGCTTTCTTT.

This chain connects TRBV20-1 to TRBJ1-2; maybe TRBD1 (6 bases). The CDR3 runs 14 residues. Trimming cost V 4 bases and J 2 bases, with 14 bases left between them. Germline CDR1 DFQATT, CDR2 SNEGSKA (reference sequence). DNA of the CDR3: TGCAGTGCTAAAGACAGGCCCCAAAACTATGGCTACACCTTC. This sequence encodes CSAKDRPQNYGYTF.

The chain carries TRBV20-1 and TRBJ2-1; TRBD2 might be the D (6 bases). The CDR3 is 14 residues long. Germline CDR1 and CDR2: DFQATT and SNEGSKA (reference sequence). V shed 0 bases and J shed 8 bases, with 14 bases lying between them. This chain's CDR3 is CSARDSGGSDEQFF. The CDR3 coding sequence is TGCAGTGCTAGAGATTCAGGAGGGAGCGATGAGCAGTTCTTC.

The rearrangement links TRBV12-3 or TRBV12-4 to TRBJ2-3; possibly TRBD2 for D (6 bases). The CDR3 length is 16 residues. V was pared by 3 bases and J by 8 bases, with 21 bases between. CDR3 nucleotide sequence: TGTGCCAGCAGTTTTCGCTCTAGCGCACCCCACGGTACGCAGTATTTT. Residues: CASSFRSSAPHGTQYF.